This T cell receptor beta chain originates from a study of T cells in Graves' hyperthyroidism and ophthalmopathy. Study results and caveats: Researchers found most expanded thyroid clonotypes above 0.001 in blood as well.

Diagnoses rested on clinical symptoms, serum thyroxine and TRAb, thyroid ultrasound and orbital computed tomography. The authors took PBMCs from 8.5 to 10 ml fresh peripheral blood. The V and J ends lost 6 bases and 8 bases, in that order; junction bases with no gene match: 9. The CDR3 has 14 amino acids. Germline-derived CDR1 and CDR2 are SGHTA and FQGTGA. The table lists this clonotype with a few counts. What it binds is unknown. Amplification yielded TCR beta CDR3 regions, with RNA transcripts as the source. The HTBI primer set drove a first-round RT-PCR of the TCR CDR3. In TCRdb, the multiplex PCR reads were re-called with MiXCR into one record per CDR3 protein. The data hold 280,000 or so distinct CDR3 sequences, with approximately 16% observed a single time.

Input material: blood. The chain joins TRBV7-3 to TRBJ2-1, with 8 bases that match TRBD2. This clonotype originated in a woman between 45 and 60 years old with Graves' hyperthyroidism that later progressed to Graves' ophthalmopathy. The CDR3 reads CASRRGGPRDEQFF. The CDR3, as DNA: TGTGCCAGCAGACGGGGGGGGCCTCGGGATGAGCAGTTCTTC.